This TCR beta chain originates from a study of T cells in localized non-small cell lung cancer. Regarding the study as a whole: Heterogeneity remains possible because sequencing was limited to only one tumor region. A higher density of T cells in blood coincided with extended overall survival. Among the tissues sampled, uninvolved adjacent lung had the highest T cell clonality, above tumor. Among the top 100 tumor clones, a median approximately 55 appeared in adjacent lung.

Germline CDR1 SGHRS, CDR2 YFSETQ. Trimming removed 3 bases at V and 6 bases at J, with 18 bases between. This CDR3 spans 15 amino acids. With respect to this clone: Its antigen is not known.

Libraries were prepared by immunoSEQ multiplex PCR; TCRdb keeps only in-frame clonotypes and omits some of them. The data show about 74,000 clones, 70% to 85% seen once. Sequencing used peripheral blood, obtained before any cancer treatment. The chain employs TRBV5-1 and TRBJ1-1, with unresolved D. The sequence came from a female donor over 55 with stage I lung adenocarcinoma. The chain's CDR3 is CASSSTRGSQSEAFF. As DNA, the CDR3 is TGCGCCAGCAGCTCGACCCGGGGATCTCAGTCTGAAGCTTTCTTT.